The present T cell receptor beta chain was sequenced within a study of blood T cell repertoires in COVID-19. Study-wide context: COVID-19 samples collected from the United States, Italy and Spain covered acute and convalescent phases. The analysed material was cDNA or gDNA that came from T cells, B-cell-depleted T cells, or PBMCs.

Germline V gene sequence: CDR1 SGHTS, CDR2 YDEGEE. This CDR3 spans 13 amino acids. V was pared by 5 bases and J by 7 bases, with 1 base of the junction left unmatched. Method: immunoSEQ multiplex PCR; TCRdb's copy keeps in-frame clones and lacks some. This table has 200,000 to 250,000 clones, 84% appearing once. Patients in Seattle were enrolled during active infection, then followed longitudinally. Sample: peripheral blood. This TCR derives from a woman aged 80 or over with COVID-19, enrolled during active disease. The chain employs TRBV5-8 and TRBJ1-6, with 9 bases that match TRBD1. Here the CDR3 reads CASRTGGNSPLHF. The CDR3 DNA reads as TGTGCCAGCAGGACAGGGGGAAATTCACCCCTCCACTTT.